The entry below gives a single TCR beta chain sequence along with its context. TCRdb keeps only in-frame clones here, not all; method: immunoSEQ multiplex PCR. The repertoire holds about 220,000 clones, with 82% as singletons. The record originates from a study of blood T cell repertoires in COVID-19. Study as a whole: T cells, B-cell-depleted T cells, or PBMCs provided the cDNA or gDNA that served as material.

CDR1 and CDR2 from the germline V gene are SNHLY and FYNNEI. The trim removed 6 bases at V and 13 bases at J, leaving 4 bases unmatched. The CDR3 extends over 11 amino acids. Sequencing was carried out using peripheral blood. The sequence was collected from a woman in her 70s with COVID-19, enrolled during active disease. The V call is TRBV2, the J call TRBJ1-3; 9 positions match TRBD1. CDR3: CASRDRGGIYF. DNA of the CDR3: TGTGCCAGCAGGGACAGGGGCGGTATATATTTT.